This T cell receptor (beta chain) stems from a study of blood T cell repertoires in COVID-19. Study in general: Sample material is recorded as cDNA or gDNA derived from T cells, B-cell-depleted T cells, or PBMCs.

The authors' processing: Quantification of nucleated cells was approximated via reference gene primer amplification. Data came from immunoSEQ multiplex PCR; TCRdb stores just in-frame clones and leaves some out. The V and J calls and the clone size are those of that table, but D and trimming were determined from the DNA. The table shows around 340,000 clones, with more than 70% occurring only once. Germline V CDR1 and CDR2: KGHSH, LQKENI. Trimming at V came to 2 bases and at J to 4 bases, leaving 10 bases not matched to a gene. The CDR3 has 17 residues. The J gene is TRBJ1-5, the V gene TRBV18; 8 nucleotides match TRBD1. This receptor was identified in a woman aged 55-69 years with COVID-19, enrolled during active disease. The sequencing input was peripheral blood. The CDR3 sequence: CASSPEYSGTGNQPQHF. The CDR3 DNA follows: TGTGCCAGCTCACCAGAGTACTCCGGGACAGGAAATCAGCCCCAGCATTTT.